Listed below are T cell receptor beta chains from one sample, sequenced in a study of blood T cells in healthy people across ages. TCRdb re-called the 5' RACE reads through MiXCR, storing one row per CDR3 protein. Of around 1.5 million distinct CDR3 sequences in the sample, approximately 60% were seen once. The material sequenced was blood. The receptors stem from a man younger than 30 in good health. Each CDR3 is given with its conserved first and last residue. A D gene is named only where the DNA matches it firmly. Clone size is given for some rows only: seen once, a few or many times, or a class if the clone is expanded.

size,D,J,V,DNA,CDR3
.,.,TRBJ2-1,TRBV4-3,TGCGCCAGCAGCCCATTTGACTGGGGTGAGCAGTTCTTC,CASSPFDWGEQFF
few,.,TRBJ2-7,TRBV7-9,TGTGCCAGCAGCGACAAGACAGAGGAACTCGAGCAGTACTTC,CASSDKTEELEQYF
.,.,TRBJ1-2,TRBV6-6,TGTGCCAGCAGGACAGGCCGGACGACCCGAGATAACTATGGCTACACCTTC,CASRTGRTTRDNYGYTF
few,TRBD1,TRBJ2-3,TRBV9,TGTGCCAGCAGCGTAGTAGGAGGTGGACAGGGCTTAGATACGCAGTATTTT,CASSVVGGGQGLDTQYF
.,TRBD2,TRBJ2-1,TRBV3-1,TGTGCCAGCATTTCGGGAGGTCGCCACAATGAGCAGTTCTTC,CASISGGRHNEQFF
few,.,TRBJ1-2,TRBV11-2,TGTGCCAGCAGCTCCTCTTCCGGACATCCAACAACCAATCCCTATGGCTACACCTTC,CASSSSSGHPTTNPYGYTF
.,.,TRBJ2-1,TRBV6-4,TGTGCCAGCAGTGACTCGGACAACAATGAGCAGTTCTTC,CASSDSDNNEQFF
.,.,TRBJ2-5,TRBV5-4,TGTGCCAGCAGCCGACGTTCCCGCGGGGAGACCCAGTACTTC,CASSRRSRGETQYF
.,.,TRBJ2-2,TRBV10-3,TGTGCCATCAGTGAGCCGACGGTGAACACCGGGGAGCTGTTTTTT,CAISEPTVNTGELFF
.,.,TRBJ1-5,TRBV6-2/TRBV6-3,TGTGCCAGCACCCTTCCGGGCCAGCCCCAGCATTTT,CASTLPGQPQHF
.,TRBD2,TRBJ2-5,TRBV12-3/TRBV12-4,TGTGCCAGCAGTCCGGGGACTAGCGGGGGGTATCAAGAGACCCAGTACTTC,CASSPGTSGGYQETQYF
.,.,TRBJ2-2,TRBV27,TGTGCCAGCAGTTTACTCTTAACAGTTTCCGGGGAGCTGTTTTTT,CASSLLLTVSGELFF
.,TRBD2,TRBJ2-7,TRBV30,TGTGCCTGGAGCCTACTAGCGGGAGTAGTCGAGCAGTACTTC,CAWSLLAGVVEQYF
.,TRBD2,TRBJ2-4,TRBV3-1,TGTGCCAGCAGCGAAAGGGGAGGTAGCGGGGCCTCCAAAAACATTCAGTACTTC,CASSERGGSGASKNIQYF
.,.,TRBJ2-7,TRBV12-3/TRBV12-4,TGTGCCTCCAGGCAGGACCCTTACAATGAGCAGTACTTC,CASRQDPYNEQYF
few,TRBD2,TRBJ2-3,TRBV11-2,TGTGCCAGCAGCTTACTAGCGGGAGGCCACTCTAGCACAGATACGCAGTATTTT,CASSLLAGGHSSTDTQYF
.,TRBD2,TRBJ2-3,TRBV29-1,TGCAGCGGACTAGCGGGGGGCCGCACAGATACGCAGTATTTT,CSGLAGGRTDTQYF